Listed below are T cell receptor beta chains from one sample, sequenced in a study of blood T cell repertoires in COVID-19. The protocol was immunoSEQ multiplex PCR, while the TCRdb copy is restricted to in-frame clones and leaves out a portion. Among about 210,000 clones, roughly four fifths were seen once, and the ten largest hold approximately 8.7%. Sequencing input: PBMCs or T cells enriched from blood (not recorded which). The receptors come from a man aged 35 to 55 who had recovered from COVID-19. Both conserved end residues are part of each CDR3. The D gene is left open where the match is weak. Rows give clone size only sometimes, using once, few, many, or a class for an expanded clone.

>TRBV18|TRBJ2-1|TRBD1|14|-
TGTGCCAGCTCCCTGGGACAGTCCTACAATGAGCAGTTCTTC
CASSLGQSYNEQFF
>TRBV9|TRBJ1-2|-|12|-
TGTGCCAGCAAAAGTGGCAGCTATGGCTACACCTTC
CASKSGSYGYTF
>TRBV5-4|TRBJ1-3|-|14|-
TGTGCCAGCAGACCTGACAAGGCTGGAAACACCATATATTTT
CASRPDKAGNTIYF
>TRBV30|TRBJ2-7|-|16|-
TGTGCCTGGAGTGTCTCCCGGGACAAGAGCTCCTACGAGCAGTACTTC
CAWSVSRDKSSYEQYF
>TRBV6-5|TRBJ2-7|-|13|-
TGTGCCAGCAGATTGACAGCATCCTACGAGCAGTACTTC
CASRLTASYEQYF
>TRBV30|TRBJ1-3|-|14|-
TGTGCCTGGAGTGTAGCCAGGGTGAGAAACACCATATATTTT
CAWSVARVRNTIYF
>TRBV7-9|TRBJ2-7|TRBD1|14|-
TGTGCCAGCGGCACCGGGACAGGGTCCTACGAGCAGTACTTC
CASGTGTGSYEQYF
>TRBV30|TRBJ1-2|-|14|-
TGTGCCTGGAGTCTTGGGGGGGCCAGGTATGGCTACACCTTC
CAWSLGGARYGYTF
>TRBV15|TRBJ1-2|-|14|once
TGTGCCACCAGCAGAGATATCAGTAACTATGGCTACACCTTC
CATSRDISNYGYTF
>TRBV30|TRBJ1-5|-|15|-
TGTGCCTGGAGTGACTACGACAGTAGCAATCAGCCCCAGCATTTT
CAWSDYDSSNQPQHF
>TRBV7-8|TRBJ2-1|-|12|-
TGTGCCAGCAGCTTGTCGGACAATGAGCAGTTCTTC
CASSLSDNEQFF
>TRBV19|TRBJ1-1|-|14|-
TGTGCCAGTAGGAAAGACAGGCGATACACTGAAGCTTTCTTT
CASRKDRRYTEAFF
>TRBV4-1|TRBJ1-3|-|15|-
TGCGCCAGCAGCCGGGGCGTCTCCTCTGGAAACACCATATATTTT
CASSRGVSSGNTIYF
>TRBV25-1|TRBJ1-2|TRBD1|14|-
TGTGCCAGCAGTAAGGGACAGGGGTTCTATGGCTACACCTTC
CASSKGQGFYGYTF
>TRBV29-1|TRBJ2-2|-|14|-
TGCAGCGTTGAAGTACAGGGCAACACCGGGGAGCTGTTTTTT
CSVEVQGNTGELFF
>TRBV25-1|TRBJ1-5|TRBD1|15|many
TGTGCCAGCAGTGGAAGGGGGCAAGGCAATCAGCCCCAGCATTTT
CASSGRGQGNQPQHF
>TRBV18|TRBJ1-2|-|15|once
TGTGCCAGCTCGAAAACAGTGCAGGATCCCTATGGCTACACCTTC
CASSKTVQDPYGYTF
>TRBV27|TRBJ2-1|-|14|-
TGTGCCAGCGGATATGGAAGGGGCTACAATGAGCAGTTCTTC
CASGYGRGYNEQFF
>TRBV2|TRBJ2-1|-|12|-
TGTGCCAGCAGTGCAGGATCTAATCTACAGTTCTTC
CASSAGSNLQFF
>TRBV16|TRBJ1-5|TRBD1|17|-
TGTGCCAGCAGCCCAAACAAGGGGACAGGGGAGTTCAGACCCCAGCATTTT
CASSPNKGTGEFRPQHF
>TRBV10-1|TRBJ2-3|TRBD2|15|-
TGCGCCAGCAGTGAGCGGTTAGCGGGCTCGGATACGCAGTATTTT
CASSERLAGSDTQYF
>TRBV7-8|TRBJ2-7|-|12|many
TGTGCCAGTAAAACAGGTTCCTACGAGCAGTACTTC
CASKTGSYEQYF
>TRBV7-3|TRBJ2-3|TRBD1|17|few
TGTGCCAGCAGCAAAATGGACAGGGCCAAGGGCACAGATACGCAGTATTTT
CASSKMDRAKGTDTQYF
>TRBV27|TRBJ1-1|-|13|-
TGTGCCAGCAGTTTTGGCCAGGGTGGTTTGGTAGTCTTT
CASSFGQGGLVVF
>TRBV19|TRBJ1-5|TRBD1|16|once
TGTGCCAGTAGTATAACAGGGGCGGCTGGCAATCAGCCCCAGCATTTT
CASSITGAAGNQPQHF
>TRBV6-4|TRBJ2-3|TRBD1|14|-
TGTGCCAGCAGTGAACAGGGGGCTGTAGATACGCAGTATTTT
CASSEQGAVDTQYF
>TRBV5-4|TRBJ2-1|TRBD2|15|-
TGTGCCAGCAGCTCTAGCGGGGGGATCTACAATGAGCAGTTCTTC
CASSSSGGIYNEQFF
>TRBV5-6|TRBJ2-5|TRBD1|14|-
TGTGCCAGCAGCTCGACAGGGTCCCAAGAGACCCAGTACTTC
CASSSTGSQETQYF
>TRBV2|TRBJ2-1|TRBD2|15|-
TGTGCCAGCAGTGTACGCGGGAGCGCTCCCAATGAGCAGTTCTTC
CASSVRGSAPNEQFF
>TRBV9|TRBJ1-1|-|15|-
TGTGCCAGCAGCGCCCCAGGACACCGGAACACTGAAGCTTTCTTT
CASSAPGHRNTEAFF
>TRBV19|TRBJ1-4|TRBD1|15|-
TGTGCCAGTAGTATTGGGACAGGTAGATGGGAAAAACTGTTTTTT
CASSIGTGRWEKLFF
>TRBV11-2|TRBJ2-1|-|16|-
TGTGCCAGCAGCTCCTTAGGACAAAACTACTACAATGAGCAGTTCTTC
CASSSLGQNYYNEQFF
>TRBV11-2|TRBJ2-7|-|13|-
TGTGCCAGCAGCTTAGCGGACAACTACGAGCAGTACTTC
CASSLADNYEQYF
>TRBV2|TRBJ1-5|TRBD1|15|few
TGTGCCAGCAGTGCATATGGGACAGGAAGTCAGCCCCAGCATTTT
CASSAYGTGSQPQHF
>TRBV30|TRBJ2-7|-|13|once
TGTGCCTGGAGTCCCACAGGGCCCGACGAGCAGTACTTC
CAWSPTGPDEQYF
>TRBV2|TRBJ2-7|TRBD2|14|-
TGTGCCAGCAGCCTTAGCGGGAGACTCTACGAGCAGTACTTC
CASSLSGRLYEQYF
>TRBV5-1|TRBJ2-7|-|12|once
TGCGCCAGCAGCTCTCAGCGCCACGAGCAGTACTTC
CASSSQRHEQYF
>TRBV28|TRBJ2-1|TRBD1|16|-
TGTGCCAGCAGTCCGGGACAGGGTCGAGGACACAATGAGCAGTTCTTC
CASSPGQGRGHNEQFF
>TRBV21-1|TRBJ2-7|-|15|-
TGTGCCAGCAGCCCATTGGGGCCCTCATCCTACGAGCAGTACTTC
CASSPLGPSSYEQYF
>TRBV19|TRBJ2-1|-|13|-
TGTGCCAGTAGTCCCCGGGACATCAATGAGCAGTTCTTC
CASSPRDINEQFF
>TRBV28|TRBJ1-1|-|13|-
TGTGCCAGCACCCCTACCCGACAAATTGAAGCTTTCTTT
CASTPTRQIEAFF
>TRBV7-9|TRBJ1-2|-|14|-
TGTGCCAGCAGCTTCAGAGCCGGGAGCAATGGCTACACCTTC
CASSFRAGSNGYTF
>TRBV21-1|TRBJ2-5|-|17|-
TGTGCCAGCAGCCCCCATCGGGCAGGGGGCGAGTTGGAGACCCAGTACTTC
CASSPHRAGGELETQYF
>TRBV10-2|TRBJ1-1|-|12|-
TGCGCCAGCAAGGAGGACAGTACTGAAGCTTTCTTT
CASKEDSTEAFF
>TRBV10-1|TRBJ2-7|TRBD1|15|-
TGCGCCAGCAGTGGGGGGACAGGTAGGGCCTACGAGCAGTACTTC
CASSGGTGRAYEQYF